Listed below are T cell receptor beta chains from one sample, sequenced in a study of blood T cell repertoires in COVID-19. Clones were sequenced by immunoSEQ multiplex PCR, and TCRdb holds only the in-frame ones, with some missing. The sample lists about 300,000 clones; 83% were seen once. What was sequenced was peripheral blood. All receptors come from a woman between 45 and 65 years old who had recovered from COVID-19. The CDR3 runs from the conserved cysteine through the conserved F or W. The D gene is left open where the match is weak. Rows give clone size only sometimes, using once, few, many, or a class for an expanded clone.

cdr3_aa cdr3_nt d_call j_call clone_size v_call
CASSSPNQETQYF TGTGCCAGCAGCTCCCCAAATCAAGAGACCCAGTACTTC NA TRBJ2-5 NA TRBV7-2
CAISKTGTKNTGELFF TGTGCCATCAGTAAGACTGGGACTAAAAACACCGGGGAGCTGTTTTTT TRBD2 TRBJ2-2 NA TRBV10-3
CASSFGFNQPQHF TGTGCCAGCAGCTTTGGCTTTAATCAGCCCCAGCATTTT NA TRBJ1-5 NA TRBV7-2
CASSQGVGGTGIYSNQPQHF TGTGCCAGCAGCCAAGGGGTCGGTGGGACAGGGATTTATAGCAATCAGCCCCAGCATTTT TRBD1 TRBJ1-5 NA TRBV4-2
CASSHIQGADTGELFF TGTGCCAGCAGCCACATACAGGGGGCGGACACCGGGGAGCTGTTTTTT TRBD1 TRBJ2-2 NA TRBV5-4
CASSQTGVQETQYF TGTGCCAGCAGCCAGACGGGGGTCCAAGAGACCCAGTACTTC NA TRBJ2-5 once TRBV9
CAWSSTTGGYEQYF TGTGCCTGGAGTTCTACGACAGGGGGGTACGAGCAGTACTTC TRBD1 TRBJ2-7 NA TRBV30
CASSSQGAHTEAFF TGTGCCAGCAGTTCACAGGGGGCACACACTGAAGCTTTCTTT TRBD1 TRBJ1-1 NA TRBV27
CASSIDRGHGDGYTF TGTGCCAGTAGTATCGACAGGGGGCATGGAGATGGCTACACCTTC TRBD1 TRBJ1-2 NA TRBV19
CASSLSDIHGYTF TGCGCCAGCAGCTTGAGCGATATACATGGCTACACCTTC NA TRBJ1-2 NA TRBV5-1
CASRRAGQGNQPQHF TGTGCCAGCAGACGCGCGGGACAGGGCAATCAGCCCCAGCATTTT TRBD1 TRBJ1-5 few TRBV28
CASSLGAGGVWEQYF TGTGCCAGCAGCCTGGGCGCGGGGGGGGTCTGGGAGCAGTACTTC TRBD2 TRBJ2-7 few TRBV3-1/TRBV3-2